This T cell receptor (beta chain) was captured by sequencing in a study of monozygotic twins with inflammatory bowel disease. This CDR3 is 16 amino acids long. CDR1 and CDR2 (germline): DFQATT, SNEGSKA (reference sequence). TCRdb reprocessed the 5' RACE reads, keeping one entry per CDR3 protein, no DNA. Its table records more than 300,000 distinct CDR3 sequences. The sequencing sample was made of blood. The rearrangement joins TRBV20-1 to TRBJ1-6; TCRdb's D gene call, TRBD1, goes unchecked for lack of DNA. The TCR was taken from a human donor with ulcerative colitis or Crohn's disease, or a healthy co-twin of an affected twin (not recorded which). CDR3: CSAGGGQGNYNSPLHF.